This TCR beta chain was sequenced in a study of blood T cell repertoires in COVID-19. On the study more broadly: Samples came from the United States, Italy and Spain, spanning acute and convalescent COVID-19. In each case, the material was cDNA or gDNA derived from T cells, B-cell-depleted T cells, or PBMCs.

Method: immunoSEQ multiplex PCR; TCRdb's copy keeps in-frame clones and lacks some. The data contain fewer than 300,000 clones, roughly 91% of them seen just once; the ten biggest clones take up approximately 9%. Everyone who took part was about 18 to 90 years old, and they came from 20 to 25 US areas. Before being deemed recovered, Cohort 3 donors had two negative PCRs, clearance, or symptom resolution. Germline values: CDR1 SGHRS, CDR2 YFSETQ. Losses at the gene ends were 0 bases for V and 0 bases for J; bases not matched to a gene: 10. This CDR3 contains 19 residues. The chain carries TRBV5-1 and TRBJ2-3; 10 positions agree with TRBD2. Sequenced material: PBMCs or T cells enriched from blood (not recorded which). The receptor's source is a man aged 35-49 years who had recovered from COVID-19. The CDR3 is CASSLGVGTSATSTDTQYF. The CDR3 region has the DNA TGCGCCAGCAGCTTGGGTGTAGGGACTAGCGCAACTAGCACAGATACGCAGTATTTT.